This entry is about one T cell receptor (beta chain). Its target is unknown. The primer mix had 60 Vbeta and 13 Jbeta primers. Assay used: immunoSEQ multiplex PCR; TCRdb lists only in-frame clones, some missing. This sample has fewer than 250,000 clones, with approximately 82% found just once. The sample originates from a study of cytomegalovirus exposure and HLA in healthy donors. Study-wide results and caveats: Analysis was performed later, and it showed HLA-associated TCR beta chains to be more clonally expanded than equally common others. With later analysis, a missense DCLRE1C variant became linked to TCR beta V- and J-gene trimming.

V shed 7 bases and J shed 9 bases, with 19 bases lying between them. Germline V gene data show CDR1 as MNHEY and CDR2 as SMNVEV (reference sequence). There are 14 residues in the CDR3. The origin of this receptor is a man aged 18-30 years in good health and CMV-seronegative. The V call is TRBV27, the J call TRBJ2-1; D is undetermined. The sequencing sample was made of PBMCs. CDR3 sequence: CASTSALLSTEQFF. The CDR3 region has the DNA TGTGCCAGCACCTCGGCCTTACTATCGACTGAGCAGTTCTTC.